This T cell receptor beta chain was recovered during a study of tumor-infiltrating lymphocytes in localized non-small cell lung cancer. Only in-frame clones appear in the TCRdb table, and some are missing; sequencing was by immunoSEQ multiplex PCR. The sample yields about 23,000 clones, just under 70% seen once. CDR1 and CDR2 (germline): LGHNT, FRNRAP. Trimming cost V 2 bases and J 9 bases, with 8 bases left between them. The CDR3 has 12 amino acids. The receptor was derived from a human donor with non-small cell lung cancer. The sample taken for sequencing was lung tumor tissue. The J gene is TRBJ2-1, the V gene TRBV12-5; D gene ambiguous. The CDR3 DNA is TGTGCTAGTGGTTTGACATCAAGTGAGCAGTTCTTC. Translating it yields CASGLTSSEQFF.